The clone carrying this T cell receptor beta chain was counted a few times. TCRdb recomputed calls from the reads with MiXCR, one row per CDR3 protein. The repertoire holds about 450,000 distinct CDR3 sequences, with 31% as singletons. Trimming took 4 bases from V and 4 from J, leaving 17 bases between them. In germline, CDR1 is MDHEN, CDR2 SYDVKM. The CDR3 spans 16 residues. The data are from a study of T cell repertoires in cytomegalovirus infection. The gene calls are TRBV28 and TRBJ1-5; maybe TRBD1 (6 bases). The sequenced sample consisted of PBMCs. The sequence derives from a human donor in good health (CMV status not recorded). Some clones in this sample may be carry-over from other donors' samples. CDR3 protein: CASSSSGGGANQPQHF. In nucleotides, the CDR3 is TGTGCCAGCAGTTCGTCGGGGGGGGGCGCGAATCAGCCCCAGCATTTT.